Presented here are 2 T cell receptor beta chains from one specimen sequenced in a study of CD8+ T cells in alopecia areata. RNA, once extracted, was reverse transcribed into cDNA for use as the sequencing template. The assay was immunoSEQ multiplex PCR, and TCRdb's table has in-frame clones only and misses some. The data hold under 150,000 clones, with less than 65% observed a single time. The sequenced sample consisted of CD8+ T cells sorted from blood. The receptor set was obtained from a human donor in good health.

The chain recombines TRBV11-2 with TRBJ2-1, with a tentative D call TRBD2 (5 bases). V lost 3 bases and J 5 bases, leaving 17 bases between the germline ends. CDR3 size: 16 residues. CDR1 is SGHAT and CDR2 is FQNNGV in the germline V gene. CDR3 region: CASSFGVGEAHNEQFF. DNA of the CDR3: TGTGCCAGCAGCTTCGGTGTGGGAGAGGCTCACAATGAGCAGTTCTTC.

Remarks on this clone: A junction end diverges from the germline sequence, so it may reflect a read error. The chain links TRBV7-9 to TRBJ2-1; 8 bases fit TRBD2. The germline V gene encodes CDR1 SEHNR and CDR2 FQNEAQ (reference sequence). The CDR3 is 14 amino acids. The CDR3 sequence: CASSLGTSNHEQFF. The CDR3 DNA reads as TGTGCCAGCAGTTTAGGGACTAGTAACCATGAGCAGTTCTTC.